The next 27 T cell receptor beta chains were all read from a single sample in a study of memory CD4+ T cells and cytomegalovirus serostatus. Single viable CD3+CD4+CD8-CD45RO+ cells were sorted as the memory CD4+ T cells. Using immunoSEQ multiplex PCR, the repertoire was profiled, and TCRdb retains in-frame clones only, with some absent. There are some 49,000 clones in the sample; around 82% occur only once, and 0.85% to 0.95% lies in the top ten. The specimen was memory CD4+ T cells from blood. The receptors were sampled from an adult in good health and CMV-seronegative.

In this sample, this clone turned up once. CDR3 region: CATDSYYGYTF. CDR3 bases: TGTGCCACCGACAGCTACTATGGCTACACCTTC. The chain combines TRBV28 with TRBJ1-2, with D possibly TRBD1 on 5 matching bases. The germline V gene encodes CDR1 MDHEN and CDR2 SYDVKM. The CDR3 covers 11 residues. V lost 10 bases to trimming and J lost 3 bases, with 9 bases between them.

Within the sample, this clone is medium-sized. The CDR3 nucleotides are TGTGCCAGCAGCTTCCTTGACAGACTCAACACTGAAGCTTTCTTT. It is translated as CASSFLDRLNTEAFF. The chain couples TRBV5-4 to TRBJ1-1; D might be TRBD1 (5 bases). Per germline, CDR1 SGHNT and CDR2 YYREEE (reference sequence). The CDR3 has 15 residues. V lost 2 bases to trimming and J lost 2 bases, with 13 bases between them.

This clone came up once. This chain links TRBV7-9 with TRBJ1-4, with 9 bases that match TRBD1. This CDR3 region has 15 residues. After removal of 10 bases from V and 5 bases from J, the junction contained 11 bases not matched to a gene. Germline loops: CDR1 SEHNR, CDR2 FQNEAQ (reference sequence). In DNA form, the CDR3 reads TGTGCCACCAACGGAGGAGGGACAGGGAATGAAAAACTGTTTTTT. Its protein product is CATNGGGTGNEKLFF.

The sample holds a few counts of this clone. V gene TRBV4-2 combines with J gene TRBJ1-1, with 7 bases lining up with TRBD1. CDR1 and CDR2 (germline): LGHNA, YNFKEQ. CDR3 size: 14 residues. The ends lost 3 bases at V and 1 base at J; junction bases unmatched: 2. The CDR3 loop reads CASSHGDRNTEAFF. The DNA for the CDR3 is TGTGCCAGCAGCCATGGGGACAGGAACACTGAAGCTTTCTTT.

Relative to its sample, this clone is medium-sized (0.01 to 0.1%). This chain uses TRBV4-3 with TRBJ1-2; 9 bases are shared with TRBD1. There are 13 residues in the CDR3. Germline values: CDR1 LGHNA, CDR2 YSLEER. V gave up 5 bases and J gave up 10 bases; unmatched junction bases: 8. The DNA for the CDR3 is TGCGCCAGCAGCAACCTGGGACAGGGATACTACACCTTC. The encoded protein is CASSNLGQGYYTF.

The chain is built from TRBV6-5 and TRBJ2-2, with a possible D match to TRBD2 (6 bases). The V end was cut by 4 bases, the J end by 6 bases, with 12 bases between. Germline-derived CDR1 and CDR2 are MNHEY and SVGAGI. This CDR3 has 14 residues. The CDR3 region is CASSSSAKSGELFF. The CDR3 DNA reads TGTGCCAGCAGTTCTAGCGCGAAGTCCGGGGAGCTGTTTTTT.

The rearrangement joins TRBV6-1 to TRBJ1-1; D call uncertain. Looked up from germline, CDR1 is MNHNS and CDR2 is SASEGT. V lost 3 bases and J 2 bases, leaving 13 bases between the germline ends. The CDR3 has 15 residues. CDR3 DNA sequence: TGTGCCAGCAGTGATAGGGTTGGGATAAACACTGAAGCTTTCTTT. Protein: CASSDRVGINTEAFF.

This chain's CDR3 is CSVGGGSGNTIYF. CDR3 DNA sequence: TGCAGCGTTGGTGGGGGCTCTGGAAACACCATATATTTT. This chain uses TRBV29-1 with TRBJ1-3, with D maybe TRBD1 (5 bases). Germline values: CDR1 SQVTM, CDR2 ANQGSEA. V was clipped by 4 bases and J by 0 bases, with 7 bases between them. The CDR3 sequence is 13 residues long.

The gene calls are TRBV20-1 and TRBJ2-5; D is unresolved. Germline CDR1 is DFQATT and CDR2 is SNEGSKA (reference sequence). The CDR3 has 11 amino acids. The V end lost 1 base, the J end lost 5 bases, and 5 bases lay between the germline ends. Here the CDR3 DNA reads TGCAGTGCTAGAGCCGGGGAGACCCAGTACTTC. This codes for CSARAGETQYF.

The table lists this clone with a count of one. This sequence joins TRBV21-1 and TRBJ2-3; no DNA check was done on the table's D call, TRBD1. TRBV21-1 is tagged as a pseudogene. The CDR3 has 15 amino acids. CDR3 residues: CASSPRTGYTDTQYF. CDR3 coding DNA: TGTGCCAGCAGCCCTCGGACAGGATACACAGATACGCAGTATTTT.

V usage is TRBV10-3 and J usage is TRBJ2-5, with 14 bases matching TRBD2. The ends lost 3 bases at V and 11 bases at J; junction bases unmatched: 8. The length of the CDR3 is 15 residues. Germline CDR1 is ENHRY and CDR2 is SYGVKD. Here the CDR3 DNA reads TGTGCCATCAGTGACCGGACTAGCGGGGGGTGGGAGCAGTACTTC. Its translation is CAISDRTSGGWEQYF.

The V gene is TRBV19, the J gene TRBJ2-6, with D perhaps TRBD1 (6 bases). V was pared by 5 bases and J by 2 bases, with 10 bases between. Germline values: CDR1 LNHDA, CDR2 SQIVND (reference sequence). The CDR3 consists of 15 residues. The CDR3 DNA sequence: TGTGCCAGTAGTTCTGAGGGGGCTGGGGCCAACGTCCTGACTTTC. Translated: CASSSEGAGANVLTF.

CDR3 region: CASSAGFGTEAFF. The CDR3 nucleotides read TGTGCCAGCAGCGCGGGGTTCGGCACTGAAGCTTTCTTT. The rearrangement links TRBV9 to TRBJ1-1; no reliable D call. CDR1 is SGDLS and CDR2 is YYNGEE in the germline V gene. The CDR3 totals 13 residues. Trimming pared 3 bases from V and 4 bases from J, leaving 10 bases between.

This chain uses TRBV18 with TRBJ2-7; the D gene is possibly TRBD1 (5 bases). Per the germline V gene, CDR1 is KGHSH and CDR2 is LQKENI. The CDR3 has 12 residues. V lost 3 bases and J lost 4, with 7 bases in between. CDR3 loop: CASSPRDYEQYF. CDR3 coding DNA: TGTGCCAGCTCACCCAGGGATTACGAGCAGTACTTC.

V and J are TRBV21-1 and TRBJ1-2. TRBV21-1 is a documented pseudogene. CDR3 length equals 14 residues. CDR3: CASSRPPSSYGYTF. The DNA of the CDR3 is TGTGCCAGCAGCCGCCCACCGTCGAGCTATGGCTACACCTTC.

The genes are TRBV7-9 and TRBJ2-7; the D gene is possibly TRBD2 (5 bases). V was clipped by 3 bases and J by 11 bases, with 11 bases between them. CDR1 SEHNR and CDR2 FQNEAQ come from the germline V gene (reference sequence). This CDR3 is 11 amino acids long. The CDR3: CASSLERNKYF. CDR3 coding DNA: TGTGCCAGCAGCTTGGAGCGGAATAAGTACTTC.

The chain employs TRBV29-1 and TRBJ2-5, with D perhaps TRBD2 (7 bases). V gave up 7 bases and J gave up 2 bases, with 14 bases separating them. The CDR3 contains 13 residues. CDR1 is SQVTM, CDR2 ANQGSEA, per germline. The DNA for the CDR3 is TGCAGCGGTAAAAGGGGGGGTCAAGAGACCCAGTACTTC. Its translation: CSGKRGGQETQYF.

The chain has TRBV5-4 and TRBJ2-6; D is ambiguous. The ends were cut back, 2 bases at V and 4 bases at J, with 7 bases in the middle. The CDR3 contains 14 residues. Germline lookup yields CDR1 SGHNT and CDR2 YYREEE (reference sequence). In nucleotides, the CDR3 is TGTGCCAGCAGCTTTCTGAAAGGGGCCAACGTCCTGACTTTC. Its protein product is CASSFLKGANVLTF.

CDR3 region: CASSQDGRQATNEKLFF. For the CDR3, the DNA is TGCGCCAGCAGCCAAGATGGGAGACAAGCAACTAATGAAAAACTGTTTTTT. This chain uses TRBV4-1 with TRBJ1-4; D is undetermined. The CDR3 has 17 amino acids. The V and J ends lost 0 bases and 0 bases respectively, with 11 bases between them. From germline, CDR1 is MGHRA and CDR2 YSYEKL.

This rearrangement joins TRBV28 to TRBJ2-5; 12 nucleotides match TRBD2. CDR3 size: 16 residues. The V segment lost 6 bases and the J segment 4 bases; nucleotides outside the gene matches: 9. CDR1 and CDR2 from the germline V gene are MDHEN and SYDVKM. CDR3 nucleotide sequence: TGTGCCAGCAGCCCCCAACTAGCGGGGGGCCGAGAGACCCAGTACTTC. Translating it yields CASSPQLAGGRETQYF.

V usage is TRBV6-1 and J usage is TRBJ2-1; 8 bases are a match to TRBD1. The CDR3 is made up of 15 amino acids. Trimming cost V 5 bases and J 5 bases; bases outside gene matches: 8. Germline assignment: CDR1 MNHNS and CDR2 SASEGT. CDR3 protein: CASSIQGARNNEQFF. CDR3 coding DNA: TGTGCCAGCAGTATTCAGGGGGCGAGGAACAATGAGCAGTTCTTC.

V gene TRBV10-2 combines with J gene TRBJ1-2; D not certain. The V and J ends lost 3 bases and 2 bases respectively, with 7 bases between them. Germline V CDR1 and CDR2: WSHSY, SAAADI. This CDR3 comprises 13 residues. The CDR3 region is CASSDKGNYGYTF. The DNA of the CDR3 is TGCGCCAGCAGTGATAAGGGAAACTATGGCTACACCTTC.

The CDR3 protein is CSALRAREAFF. CDR3 nucleotide sequence: TGCAGTGCTCTAAGGGCCAGGGAAGCTTTCTTT. This chain connects TRBV20-1 to TRBJ1-1; no reliable D call. The CDR3 contains 11 residues. Trimming stripped 5 bases from V and 8 bases from J, with 12 bases between. CDR1 DFQATT and CDR2 SNEGSKA come from the germline V gene (reference sequence).

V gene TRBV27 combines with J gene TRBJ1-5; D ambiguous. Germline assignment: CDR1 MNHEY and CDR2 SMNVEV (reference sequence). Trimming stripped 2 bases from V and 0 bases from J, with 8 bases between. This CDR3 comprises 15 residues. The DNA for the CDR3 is TGTGCCAGCAGTTTAAATCGGCATAGCAATCAGCCCCAGCATTTT. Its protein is CASSLNRHSNQPQHF.

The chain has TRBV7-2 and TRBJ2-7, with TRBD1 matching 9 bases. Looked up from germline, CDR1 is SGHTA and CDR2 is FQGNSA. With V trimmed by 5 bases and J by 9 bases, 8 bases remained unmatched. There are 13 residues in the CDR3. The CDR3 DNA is TGTGCCAGCAGCGGGACAGGGTCCAGGGGGCAGTACTTC. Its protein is CASSGTGSRGQYF.

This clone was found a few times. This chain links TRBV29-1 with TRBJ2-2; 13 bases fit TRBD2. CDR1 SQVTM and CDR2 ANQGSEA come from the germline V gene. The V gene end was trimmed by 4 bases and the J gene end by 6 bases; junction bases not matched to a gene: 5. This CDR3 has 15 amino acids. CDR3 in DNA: TGCAGCGTTGTTGGGACTAGCGGGGAGGCCGGGGAGCTGTTTTTT. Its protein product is CSVVGTSGEAGELFF.

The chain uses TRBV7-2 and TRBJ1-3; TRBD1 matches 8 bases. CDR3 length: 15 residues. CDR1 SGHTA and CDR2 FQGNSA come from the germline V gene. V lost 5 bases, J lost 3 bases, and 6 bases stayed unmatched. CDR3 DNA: TGTGCCAGCAGCCGCAAGACAGGGGATGGAAACACCATATATTTT. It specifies CASSRKTGDGNTIYF.